This note documents a single TCR beta chain sequence. Its antigen is still unknown. This record comes from a study of cytomegalovirus exposure and HLA in healthy donors. A multiplex PCR was run with 60 Vbeta primers and 13 Jbeta primers. Method: immunoSEQ multiplex PCR; TCRdb's copy keeps in-frame clones and lacks some. Among fewer than 250,000 clones listed, approximately 80% were seen once. CDR1 and CDR2 (germline): SGHTA, FQGNSA. The V end was cut by 3 bases, the J end by 0 bases, with 11 bases between. The CDR3 length is 16 residues. Overall study results and limits: Serostatus for CMV was the only available immune exposure information.

This rearrangement joins TRBV7-2 to TRBJ2-2; D unresolved. What was sequenced was PBMCs. The TCR was taken from a woman aged 45-65 years in good health and CMV-seropositive. For the CDR3, the DNA is TGTGCCAGCAGCTTGGTCCTATTCTCGAACACCGGGGAGCTGTTTTTT. This codes for CASSLVLFSNTGELFF.